This TCR beta chain was observed in a study of T cells expressing NK-cell markers. Broader study findings: In about six donors, dominant NKG2C+ clonotypes were roughly 1.0-7.0% of CD8+ T cells.

Germline-derived CDR1 and CDR2 are DFQATT and SNEGSKA (reference sequence). The CDR3 is made up of 15 amino acids. TCR beta libraries carry UMIs added by 5'RACE template switching. TCRdb re-called the 5' RACE reads and catalogs CDR3 proteins one per entry, DNA excluded. The table counts some 150,000 distinct CDR3 sequences; 10% to 15% lies in the top ten. Remarks on this clonotype: Its target is not known.

Input material: blood T cells: a sorted CD56 or NKG2C T cell subset, CD4+ or CD8+ T cells, or bulk PBMC T cells (not recorded which). The rearrangement joins TRBV20-1 to TRBJ2-3; TCRdb's D call of TRBD2 is untestable without DNA. The sequence was collected from a young man in good health. The CDR3 loop reads CSARVGLAAPIEQYF.